The 8 T cell receptor beta chains reported below all come from one sample, sequenced in a study of shared clonotypes between healthy human individuals. The protocol was immunoSEQ multiplex PCR, while the TCRdb copy is restricted to in-frame clones and leaves out a portion. The sample comprises roughly 510,000 clones, roughly 79% of which are singletons, and approximately 12% rests with the top ten. Sequencing used PBMCs. The receptors here all came from a woman in her thirties or forties in good health. Some clones in this sample may be carry-over from other donors' samples.

The CDR3 DNA reads as TGTGCCAGCAGTTTACAGAGAGATTCCTATAATTCACCCCTCCACTTT. Protein sequence: CASSLQRDSYNSPLHF. V usage is TRBV28 and J usage is TRBJ1-6, with D uncertain. The CDR3 covers 16 residues. V lost 2 bases to trimming and J lost 1 base, with 9 bases between them. CDR1 and CDR2 from the germline V gene are MDHEN and SYDVKM.

In regard to this clone: Different DNA sequences within this sample yield the same CDR3. This sequence joins TRBV19 and TRBJ2-1, with D uncertain. V lost 3 bases, J lost 7 bases, and 7 bases lay in between. Germline V gene data show CDR1 as LNHDA and CDR2 as SQIVND (reference sequence). The CDR3 is 12 residues long. The CDR3 here is CASSIAGNEQFF. The DNA for the CDR3 is TGTGCCAGTAGTATCGCCGGTAATGAGCAGTTCTTC. Looking up the rest from reference TRBV19 and TRBJ2-1 gives the full variable domain: DGGITQSPKYLFRKEGQNVTLSCEQNLNHDAMYWYRQDPGQGLRLIYYSQIVNDFQKGDIAEGYSVSREKKESFPLTVTSAQKNPTAFYLCASSIAGNEQFFGPGTRLTVL.

In this sample, this clone turned up many times. Here the CDR3 DNA reads TGCGCCAGCAGTGACAGGGGGAACTCTGGAAACACCATATATTTT. Its protein product is CASSDRGNSGNTIYF. The chain links TRBV10-2 to TRBJ1-3; 7 bases agree with TRBD1. V lost 3 bases, J lost 0 bases, and 2 bases stayed unmatched. Germline CDR1 and CDR2: WSHSY and SAAADI. The length of the CDR3 is 15 residues.

The rearrangement joins TRBV28 to TRBJ2-5; 10 bases are shared with TRBD2. CDR1 and CDR2 from the germline V gene are MDHEN and SYDVKM. V trimming: 5 bases; J trimming: 5 bases; junction bases outside the gene matches: 8. CDR3 length: 15 residues. The CDR3 DNA reads as TGTGCCAGCAGTACCCTGGGGACTAGCGCTGAGACCCAGTACTTC. Its translation: CASSTLGTSAETQYF.

The rearrangement joins TRBV7-9 to TRBJ1-1, with D unclear. This CDR3 contains 12 residues. Germline V gives CDR1 SEHNR, CDR2 FQNEAQ (reference sequence). Trimming removed 8 bases from V and 0 bases from J, with 7 bases in between. The CDR3 spells CASRDMNTEAFF. CDR3 sequence (DNA): TGTGCCAGCCGCGATATGAACACTGAAGCTTTCTTT.

J is TRBJ1-2 and V is TRBV28, with a tentative D call TRBD1 (5 bases). This CDR3 contains 13 residues. Germline V CDR1 and CDR2: MDHEN, SYDVKM. The CDR3 nucleotides read TGTGCGACGGGGCCTATCTCTAACTATGGCTACACCTTC. It specifies CATGPISNYGYTF.

On this clone itself: Additional DNA sequences in this sample encode the identical CDR3. V is TRBV7-3 and J is TRBJ2-5, with TRBD2 matching over 10 bases. Germline V gives CDR1 SGHTA, CDR2 FQGTGA. V lost 4 bases to trimming and J lost 5 bases; unmatched junction nucleotides: 10. The CDR3 contains 16 residues. The CDR3 sequence: CASSSSGRARLETQYF. The DNA for the CDR3 is TGTGCCAGCAGCTCGAGCGGGAGGGCACGGTTGGAGACCCAGTACTTC.

The chain links TRBV9 to TRBJ2-1; D is uncertain. The V end was cut by 4 bases, the J end by 15 bases, with 20 bases between. Germline V gene sequence: CDR1 SGDLS, CDR2 YYNGEE. The CDR3 runs to 13 residues. This chain's CDR3 is CASSFSESTPTFF. The DNA of the CDR3 is TGTGCCAGCAGCTTCTCGGAGTCAACCCCCACGTTCTTC. Full variable domain (missing parts from reference TRBV9 and TRBJ2-1): DSGVTQTPKHLITATGQRVTLRCSPRSGDLSVYWYQQSLDQGLQFLIQYYNGEERAKGNILERFSAQQFPDLHSELNLSSLELGDSALYFCASSFSESTPTFFGPGTRLTVL.